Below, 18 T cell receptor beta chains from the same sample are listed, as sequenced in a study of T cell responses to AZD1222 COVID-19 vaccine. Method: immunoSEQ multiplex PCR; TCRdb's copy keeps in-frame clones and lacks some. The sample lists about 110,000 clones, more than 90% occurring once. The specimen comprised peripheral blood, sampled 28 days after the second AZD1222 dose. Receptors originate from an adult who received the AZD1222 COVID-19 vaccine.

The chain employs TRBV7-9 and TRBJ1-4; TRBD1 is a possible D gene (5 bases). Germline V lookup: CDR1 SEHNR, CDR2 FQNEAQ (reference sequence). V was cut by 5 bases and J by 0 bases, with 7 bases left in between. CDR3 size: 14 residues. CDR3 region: CASSQTATNEKLFF. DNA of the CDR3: TGTGCCAGCAGCCAGACAGCAACTAATGAAAAACTGTTTTTT.

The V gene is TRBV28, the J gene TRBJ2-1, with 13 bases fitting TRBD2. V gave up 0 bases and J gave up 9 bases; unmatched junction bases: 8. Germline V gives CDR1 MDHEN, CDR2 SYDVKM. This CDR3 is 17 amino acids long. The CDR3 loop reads CASSLWALAGGPGEQFF. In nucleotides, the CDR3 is TGTGCCAGCAGTTTATGGGCACTAGCGGGGGGGCCGGGTGAGCAGTTCTTC.

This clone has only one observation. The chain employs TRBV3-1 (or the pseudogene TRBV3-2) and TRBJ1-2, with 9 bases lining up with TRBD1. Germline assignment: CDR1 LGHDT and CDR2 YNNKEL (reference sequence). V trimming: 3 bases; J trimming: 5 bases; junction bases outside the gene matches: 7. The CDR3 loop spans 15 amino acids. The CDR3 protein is CASSQWDRAQYGYTF. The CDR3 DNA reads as TGTGCCAGCAGCCAGTGGGACAGGGCTCAATATGGCTACACCTTC.

This chain's CDR3 is CAWRRQGNYGYTF. The CDR3, as DNA: TGTGCCTGGAGGAGACAGGGTAACTATGGCTACACCTTC. The rearrangement links TRBV30 to TRBJ1-2, with 7 bases aligning to TRBD1. Germline CDR1 is GTSNPN and CDR2 is SVGIG (reference sequence). V gave up 3 bases and J gave up 1 base; unmatched junction bases: 2. CDR3 length: 13 amino acids.

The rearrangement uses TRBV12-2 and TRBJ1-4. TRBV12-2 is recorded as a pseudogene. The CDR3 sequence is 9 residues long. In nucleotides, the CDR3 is TGTGCAAATCCGGGAAAACTGTTTTTT. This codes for CANPGKLFF.

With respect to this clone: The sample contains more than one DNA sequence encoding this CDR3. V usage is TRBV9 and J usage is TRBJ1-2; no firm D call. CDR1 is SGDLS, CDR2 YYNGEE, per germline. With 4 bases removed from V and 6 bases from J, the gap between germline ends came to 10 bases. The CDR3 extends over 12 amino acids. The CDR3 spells CASSPDLDGYTF. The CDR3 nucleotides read TGTGCCAGCAGCCCCGATTTGGATGGCTACACCTTC.

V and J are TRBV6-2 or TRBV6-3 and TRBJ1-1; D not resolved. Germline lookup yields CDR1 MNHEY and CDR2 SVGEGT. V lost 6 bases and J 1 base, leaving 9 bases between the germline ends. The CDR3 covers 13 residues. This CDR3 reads CASRYDGNTEAFF. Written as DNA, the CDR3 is TGTGCCAGCAGATACGACGGGAACACTGAAGCTTTCTTT.

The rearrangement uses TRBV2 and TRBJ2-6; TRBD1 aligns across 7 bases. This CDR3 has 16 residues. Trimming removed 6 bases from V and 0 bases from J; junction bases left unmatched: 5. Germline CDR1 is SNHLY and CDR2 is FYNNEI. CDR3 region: CASSRDSNSGANVLTF. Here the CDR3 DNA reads TGTGCCAGCAGCCGGGACAGCAACTCTGGGGCCAACGTCCTGACTTTC. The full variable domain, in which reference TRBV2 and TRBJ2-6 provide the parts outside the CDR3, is EPEVTQTPSHQVTQMGQEVILRCVPISNHLYFYWYRQILGQKVEFLVSFYNNEISEKSEIFDDQFSVERPDGSNFTLKIRSTKLEDSAMYFCASSRDSNSGANVLTFGAGSRLTVL.

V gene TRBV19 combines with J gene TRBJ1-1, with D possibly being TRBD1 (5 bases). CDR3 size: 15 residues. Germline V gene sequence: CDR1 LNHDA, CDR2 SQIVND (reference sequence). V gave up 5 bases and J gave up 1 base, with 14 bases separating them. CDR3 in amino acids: CASSVGDLGNTEAFF. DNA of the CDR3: TGTGCCAGTAGTGTCGGGGACCTAGGGAACACTGAAGCTTTCTTT.

The CDR3 region has the DNA TGCGCCAGCAGCTTGGGCAGGGGAGAGACCCAGTACTTC. Translating gives CASSLGRGETQYF. The rearrangement uses TRBV5-1 and TRBJ2-5, with D perhaps matching TRBD1 (6 bases). Trimming pared 0 bases from V and 4 bases from J, leaving 7 bases between. CDR3 length: 13 amino acids. Germline-derived CDR1 and CDR2 are SGHRS and YFSETQ.

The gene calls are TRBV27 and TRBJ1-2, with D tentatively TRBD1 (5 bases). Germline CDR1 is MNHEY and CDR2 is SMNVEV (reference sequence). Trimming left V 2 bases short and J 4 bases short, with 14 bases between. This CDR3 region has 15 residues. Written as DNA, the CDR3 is TGTGCCAGCAGTTTAAAAGGTTCAGGGCGCTATGGCTACACCTTC. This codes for CASSLKGSGRYGYTF.

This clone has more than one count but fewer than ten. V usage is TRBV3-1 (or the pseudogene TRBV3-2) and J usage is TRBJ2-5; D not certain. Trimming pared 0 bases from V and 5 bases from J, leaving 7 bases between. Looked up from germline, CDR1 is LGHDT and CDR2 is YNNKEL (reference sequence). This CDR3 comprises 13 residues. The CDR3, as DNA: TGTGCCAGCAGCCAAGATCGTTCCGAGACCCAGTACTTC. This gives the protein CASSQDRSETQYF.

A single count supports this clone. The CDR3 reads CASMGRTGELFF. Here the CDR3 DNA reads TGTGCCAGCATGGGGAGAACCGGGGAGCTGTTTTTT. The chain uses TRBV5-4 and TRBJ2-2; TRBD2 might be the D (5 bases). V lost 6 bases to trimming and J lost 5 bases, with 8 bases between them. The germline V gene has CDR1 SGHNT and CDR2 YYREEE (reference sequence). There are 12 residues in the CDR3.

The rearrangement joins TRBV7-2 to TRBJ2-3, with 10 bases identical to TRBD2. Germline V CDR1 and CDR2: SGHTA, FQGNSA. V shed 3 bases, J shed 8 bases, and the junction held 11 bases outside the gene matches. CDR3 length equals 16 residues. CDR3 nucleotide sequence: TGTGCCAGCAGCTTCCAGCCTAGCGGGGGTTGGGGTACGCAGTATTTT. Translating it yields CASSFQPSGGWGTQYF.

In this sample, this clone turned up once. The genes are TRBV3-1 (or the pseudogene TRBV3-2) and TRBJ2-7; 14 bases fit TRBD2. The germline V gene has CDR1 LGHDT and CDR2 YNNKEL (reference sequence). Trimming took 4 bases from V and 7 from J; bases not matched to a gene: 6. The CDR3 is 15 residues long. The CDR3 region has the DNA TGTGCCAGCAGCCGGACTAGCGGGGGGAGATGGGAGCAGTACTTC. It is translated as CASSRTSGGRWEQYF.

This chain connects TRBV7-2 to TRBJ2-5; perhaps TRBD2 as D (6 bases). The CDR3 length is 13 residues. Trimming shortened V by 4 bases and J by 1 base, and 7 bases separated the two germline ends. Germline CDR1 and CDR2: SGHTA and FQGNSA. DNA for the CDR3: TGTGCCAGCAGCTCGGGACTCCAAGAGACCCAGTACTTC. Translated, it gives CASSSGLQETQYF.

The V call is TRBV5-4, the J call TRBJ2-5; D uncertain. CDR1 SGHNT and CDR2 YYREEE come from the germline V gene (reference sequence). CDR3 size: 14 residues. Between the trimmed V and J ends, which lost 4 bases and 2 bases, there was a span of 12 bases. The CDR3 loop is CASSEKMGQETQYF. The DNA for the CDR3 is TGTGCCAGCAGCGAGAAAATGGGGCAAGAGACCCAGTACTTC. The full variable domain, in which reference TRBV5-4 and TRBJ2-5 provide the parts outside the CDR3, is ETGVTQSPTHLIKTRGQQVTLRCSSQSGHNTVSWYQQALGQGPQFIFQYYREEENGRGNFPPRFSGLQFPNYSSELNVNALELDDSALYLCASSEKMGQETQYFGPGTRLLVL.

Here the CDR3 reads CASSLRDRGHYEQYF. The CDR3 DNA is TGTGCCAGCAGCTTACGGGACAGGGGGCATTACGAGCAGTACTTC. The chain recombines TRBV7-6 with TRBJ2-7; 12 bases line up with TRBD1. The CDR3 spans 15 residues. The trim removed 2 bases at V and 4 bases at J, leaving 3 bases unmatched. The germline V gene encodes CDR1 SGHVS and CDR2 FNYEAQ.